This T cell receptor (beta chain) derives from a study of technical replicates of blood from several donors. This clone was picked up one time. V was shortened by 0 bases and J by 4 bases, with 11 bases between the two germline ends. The CDR3 has 14 residues. CDR1 is SGDLS, CDR2 YYNGEE, per germline. Clones were sequenced by immunoSEQ multiplex PCR, and TCRdb holds only the in-frame ones, with some missing. Among around 58,000 clones, around 84% were seen once, and the ten largest hold under 6.5%. This clonotype was sampled from a human donor in good health. Some clones in this sample may be carry-over from other donors' samples. Sequenced input: PBMCs. The J gene is TRBJ2-7, the V gene TRBV9; tentatively, D is TRBD1 (5 bases). Here the CDR3 DNA reads TGTGCCAGCAGCGTAGGGAATGGGGCTTACGAGCAGTACTTC. Translating it yields CASSVGNGAYEQYF.